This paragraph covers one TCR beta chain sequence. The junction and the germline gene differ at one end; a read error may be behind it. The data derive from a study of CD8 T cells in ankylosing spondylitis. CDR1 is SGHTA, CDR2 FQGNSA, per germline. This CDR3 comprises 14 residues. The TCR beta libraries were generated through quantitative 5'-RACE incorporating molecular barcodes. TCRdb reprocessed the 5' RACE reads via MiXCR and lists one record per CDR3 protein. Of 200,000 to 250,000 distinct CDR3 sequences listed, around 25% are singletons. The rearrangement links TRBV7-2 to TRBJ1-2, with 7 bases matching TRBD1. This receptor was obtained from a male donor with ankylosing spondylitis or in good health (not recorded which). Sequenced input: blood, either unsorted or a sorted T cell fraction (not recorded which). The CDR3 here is CASSTDRDRYGYPF. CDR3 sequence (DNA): TGTGCCAGCAGCACCGACAGGGATCGATATGGCTACCCCTTC.